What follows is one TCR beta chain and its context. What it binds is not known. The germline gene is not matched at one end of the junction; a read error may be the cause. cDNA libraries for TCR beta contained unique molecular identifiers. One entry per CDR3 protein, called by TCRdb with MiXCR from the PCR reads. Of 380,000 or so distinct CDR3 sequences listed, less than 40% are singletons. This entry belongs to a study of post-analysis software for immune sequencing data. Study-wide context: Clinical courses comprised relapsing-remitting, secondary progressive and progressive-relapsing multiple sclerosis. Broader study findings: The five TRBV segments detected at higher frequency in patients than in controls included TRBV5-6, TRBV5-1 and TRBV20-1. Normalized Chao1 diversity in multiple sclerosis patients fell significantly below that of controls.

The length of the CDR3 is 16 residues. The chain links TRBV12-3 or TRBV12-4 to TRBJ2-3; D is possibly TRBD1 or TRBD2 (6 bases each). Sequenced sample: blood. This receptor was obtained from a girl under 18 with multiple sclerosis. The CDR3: CASRPEVTGGTDAQYF. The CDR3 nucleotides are TGTGCCAGCCGACCGGAGGTCACCGGGGGCACAGATGCGCAGTATTTT.